Each of the 3 T cell receptor beta chains below was sequenced from the same sample in a study of neurological immune-mediated disorders (dated by TCRdb to about 2019). Libraries were prepared through 5' RACE. The run used an Illumina HiSeq 2500. The public reads were reanalyzed by TCRdb: fastp trimming at Q25, MiXCR alignment, in-frame beta chains only. Each record represents a unique CDR3 protein, reported with the most common genes and DNA among its rows. The table for this sample lists tens of thousands of distinct CDR3 sequences; around 3.4% of them were counted only once. The ten largest account for approximately 5.8% of the sample. Sequencing was done on a sample of PBMCs. The receptor set was obtained from a man between 35 and 55 years old with multiple sclerosis.

This clonotype has a count of ten or more. This chain connects TRBV20-1 to TRBJ2-2; TRBD2 matches 7 bases. CDR1 and CDR2 (germline): DFQATT, SNEGSKA (reference sequence). CDR3 size: 14 residues. J lost 3 bases, V lost 6 bases, and 7 bases had no gene match. As DNA, the CDR3 is TGCAGTGCCACCCTAGCGGCGGACACCGGGGAGCTGTTTTTT. Translation gives CSATLAADTGELFF.

Concerning this clonotype: With a much larger clone just one base away, this may be a read error. This chain uses TRBV7-9 with TRBJ2-2, with D unresolved. Germline CDR1 reads SEHNR; CDR2 reads FQNEAQ (reference sequence). Trimming stripped 1 base from V and 7 bases from J, with 10 bases between. The CDR3 is 14 amino acids. CDR3 in amino acids: CASSLEKSDGELFF. As DNA, the CDR3 is TGTGCCAGCAGCTTAGAAAAGTCGGACGGGGAGCTGTTTTTT.

This clonotype came up a few times. A much larger clone lies one base from this, so it may be a read error. The chain combines TRBV20-1 with TRBJ1-2; D gene ambiguous. Germline V gene data show CDR1 as DFQATT and CDR2 as SNEGSKA (reference sequence). The V and J ends lost 2 bases and 0 bases respectively, with 4 bases between them. The CDR3 consists of 12 residues. The DNA for the CDR3 is TGCAGTGCTAGACGGACTAACTATGGCTACACCTTC. It is translated as CSARRTNYGYTF.